A single sample is the source of the 4 T cell receptor beta chains below, sequenced in a study of tumor and adjacent non-tumor tissue in lung cancer (dated by TCRdb to the late 2010s). Library preparation used multiplex PCR. TCRdb shows the sequencer as Illumina HiSeq 2500. TCRbeta libraries were constructed through three rounds of nested PCR with primers (Table S4) according to protocols modified from ARM-PCR. TCRdb cleaned the public reads at Q25 with fastp, built clones with MiXCR and kept in-frame beta chains. Identical CDR3 proteins give one entry, which carries the most common genes and DNA. The sample yields approximately 120,000 distinct CDR3 sequences; over 55% were counted once. In total, the top ten clones hold 19% of the sample. RNA was isolated from bulk, unsorted tissue, and RNA quality was assessed with a NanoDrop ND-1000 and an Agilent 2100. Distant non-tumor tissue taken more than 3 cm from the tumor edge was used as the normal lung sample.

Sequencing used distant non-tumor lung tissue. These receptors came from a man aged 60-69 years with non-small cell lung cancer.

Remarks on this clonotype: Relative to the germline gene, one junction end is altered; a read error may explain this. The chain is built from TRBV5-1 and TRBJ2-1; D call uncertain. This CDR3 is 14 amino acids long. Per the germline V gene, CDR1 is SGHRS and CDR2 is YFSETQ. CDR3 coding DNA: TGCGCCAGCAGCTCAGAGCTCGTAGGGAATGAGAAGTTCTTC. It translates to CASSSELVGNEKFF.

This clonotype occurred a few times. A read error is possible here, since a much larger clone lies one base away. V gene TRBV29-1 combines with J gene TRBJ1-3; maybe TRBD1 (6 bases). CDR1 and CDR2 from the germline V gene are SQVTM and ANQGSEA. The CDR3 spans 13 residues. The CDR3 DNA follows: TGCAGCATTGAGTCTTTCGAGGGGGGCACCATATATTTT. This encodes CSIESFEGGTIYF.

As regards this clonotype: At one end, the junction sequence differs from germline, possibly due to a read error. J is TRBJ2-1 and V is TRBV12-3 or TRBV12-4; D is perhaps TRBD1 (5 bases). There are 14 residues in the CDR3. CDR3 region: CTSSLAGAGNEQFF. DNA of the CDR3: TGCACCAGCAGTTTAGCTGGGGCTGGGAATGAGCAGTTCTTC.

This chain uses TRBV11-2 with TRBJ2-3; D remains ambiguous. The CDR3 spans 14 residues. Germline CDR1 is SGHAT and CDR2 is FQNNGV. As DNA, the CDR3 is TGTATCAGCAGCCACCGGACCTCTACGGCTACACAGTATTTT. Its translation is CISSHRTSTATQYF.